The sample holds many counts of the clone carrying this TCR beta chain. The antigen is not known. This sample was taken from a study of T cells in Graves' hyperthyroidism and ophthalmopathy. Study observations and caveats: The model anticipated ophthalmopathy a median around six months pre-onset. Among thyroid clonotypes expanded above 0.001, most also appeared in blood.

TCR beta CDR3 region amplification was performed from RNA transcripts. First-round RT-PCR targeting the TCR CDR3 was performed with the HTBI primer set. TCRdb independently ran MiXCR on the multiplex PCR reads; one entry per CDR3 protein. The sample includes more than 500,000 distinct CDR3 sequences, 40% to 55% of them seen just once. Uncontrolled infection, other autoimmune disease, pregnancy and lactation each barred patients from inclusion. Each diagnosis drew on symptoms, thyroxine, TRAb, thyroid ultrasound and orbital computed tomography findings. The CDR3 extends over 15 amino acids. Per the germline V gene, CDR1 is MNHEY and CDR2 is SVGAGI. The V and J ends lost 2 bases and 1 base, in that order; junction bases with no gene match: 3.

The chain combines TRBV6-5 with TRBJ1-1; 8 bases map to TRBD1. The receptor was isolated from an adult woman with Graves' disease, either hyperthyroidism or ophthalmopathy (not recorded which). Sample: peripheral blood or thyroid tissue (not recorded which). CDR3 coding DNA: TGTGCCAGCAGTTACCAGGGGGCTTGGAACACTGAAGCTTTCTTT. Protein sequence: CASSYQGAWNTEAFF.